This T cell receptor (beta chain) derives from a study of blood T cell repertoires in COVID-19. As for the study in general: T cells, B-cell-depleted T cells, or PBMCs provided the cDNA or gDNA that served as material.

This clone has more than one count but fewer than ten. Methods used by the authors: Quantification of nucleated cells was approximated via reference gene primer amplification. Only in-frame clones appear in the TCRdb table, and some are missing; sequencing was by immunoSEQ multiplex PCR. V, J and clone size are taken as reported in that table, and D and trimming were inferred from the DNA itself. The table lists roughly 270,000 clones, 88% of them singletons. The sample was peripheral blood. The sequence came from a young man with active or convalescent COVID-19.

CDR3 DNA sequence: TGTGCCAGCAGCCAAAGGACAGGGAGAGGCTACACCTTC. This translates into CASSQRTGRGYTF. This chain uses TRBV3-1 (or the pseudogene TRBV3-2) with TRBJ1-2; 8 bases align to TRBD1. There are 13 residues in the CDR3. From germline, CDR1 is LGHDT and CDR2 YNNKEL (reference sequence). V was pared by 2 bases and J by 8 bases, with 4 bases of the junction left unmatched.